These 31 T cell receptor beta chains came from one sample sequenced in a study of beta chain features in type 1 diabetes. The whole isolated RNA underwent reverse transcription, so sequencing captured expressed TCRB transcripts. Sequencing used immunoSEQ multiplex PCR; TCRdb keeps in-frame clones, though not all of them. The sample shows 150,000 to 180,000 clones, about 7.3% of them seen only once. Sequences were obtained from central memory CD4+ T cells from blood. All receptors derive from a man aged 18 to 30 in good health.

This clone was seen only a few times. The CDR3 protein is CASSPRPGELFF. Here the CDR3 DNA reads TGTGCCAGCAGCCCCAGGCCCGGGGAGCTGTTTTTT. This chain links TRBV7-9 with TRBJ2-2; D not resolved. CDR3 length: 12 residues. V lost 5 bases, J lost 6 bases, and 7 bases lay in between. Germline V lookup: CDR1 SEHNR, CDR2 FQNEAQ (reference sequence).

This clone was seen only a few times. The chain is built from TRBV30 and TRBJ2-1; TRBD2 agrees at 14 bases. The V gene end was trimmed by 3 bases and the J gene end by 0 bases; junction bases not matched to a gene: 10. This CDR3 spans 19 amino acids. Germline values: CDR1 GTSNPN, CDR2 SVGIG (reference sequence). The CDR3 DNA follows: TGTGCCTGGAGAGCGGGACTAGCGGGGGAGAAGAGCTCCTACAATGAGCAGTTCTTC. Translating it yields CAWRAGLAGEKSSYNEQFF.

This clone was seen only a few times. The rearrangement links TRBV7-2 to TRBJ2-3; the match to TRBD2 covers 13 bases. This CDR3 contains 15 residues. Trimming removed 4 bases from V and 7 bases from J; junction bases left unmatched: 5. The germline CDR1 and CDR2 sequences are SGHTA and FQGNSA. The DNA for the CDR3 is TGTGCCAGCAGCTGGACTAGCGGGAGCAGGAATACGCAGTATTTT. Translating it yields CASSWTSGSRNTQYF.

In nucleotides, the CDR3 is TGTGCCAGCAGACTTGCCGAGACCCAGTACTTC. This translates into CASRLAETQYF. The chain recombines TRBV6-1 with TRBJ2-5; D uncertain. Looked up from germline, CDR1 is MNHNS and CDR2 is SASEGT. V was pared by 6 bases and J by 5 bases, with 7 bases between. CDR3 length: 11 amino acids.

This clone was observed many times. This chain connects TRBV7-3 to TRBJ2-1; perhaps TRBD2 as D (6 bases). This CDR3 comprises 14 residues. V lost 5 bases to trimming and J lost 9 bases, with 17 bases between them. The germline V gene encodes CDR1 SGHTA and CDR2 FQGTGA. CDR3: CASSIFPGGGEQFF. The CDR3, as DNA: TGTGCCAGCAGCATTTTCCCCGGGGGTGGTGAGCAGTTCTTC.

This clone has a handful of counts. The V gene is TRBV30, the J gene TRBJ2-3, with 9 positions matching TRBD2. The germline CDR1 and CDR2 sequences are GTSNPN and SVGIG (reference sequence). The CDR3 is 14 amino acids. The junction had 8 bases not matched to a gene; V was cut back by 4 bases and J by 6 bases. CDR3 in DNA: TGTGCCTGGATGTTGGCGGGGGGGAGGGATACGCAGTATTTT. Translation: CAWMLAGGRDTQYF.

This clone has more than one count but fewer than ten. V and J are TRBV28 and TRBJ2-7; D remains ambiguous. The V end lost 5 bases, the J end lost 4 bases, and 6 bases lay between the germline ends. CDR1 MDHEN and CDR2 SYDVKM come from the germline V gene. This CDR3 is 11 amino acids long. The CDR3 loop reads CASSVQYEQYF. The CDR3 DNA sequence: TGTGCCAGCAGTGTACAGTACGAGCAGTACTTC.

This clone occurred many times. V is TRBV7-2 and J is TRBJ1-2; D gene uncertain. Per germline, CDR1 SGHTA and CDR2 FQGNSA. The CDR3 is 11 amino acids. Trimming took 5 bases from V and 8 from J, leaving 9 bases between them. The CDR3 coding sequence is TGTGCCAGCAGCCCCCAAGAGGGCTACACCTTC. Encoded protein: CASSPQEGYTF.

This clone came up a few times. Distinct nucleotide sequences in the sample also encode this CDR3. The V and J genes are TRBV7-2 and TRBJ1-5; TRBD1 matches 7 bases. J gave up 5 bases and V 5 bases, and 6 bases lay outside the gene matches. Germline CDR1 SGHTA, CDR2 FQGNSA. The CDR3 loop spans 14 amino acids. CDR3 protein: CASSPEQGDQPQHF. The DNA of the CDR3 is TGTGCCAGCAGCCCGGAGCAGGGGGATCAGCCCCAGCATTTT. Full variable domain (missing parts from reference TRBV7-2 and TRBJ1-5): GAGVSQSPSNKVTEKGKDVELRCDPISGHTALYWYRQSLGQGLEFLIYFQGNSAPDKSGLPSDRFSAERTGGSVSTLTIQRTQQEDSAVYLCASSPEQGDQPQHFGDGTRLSIL.

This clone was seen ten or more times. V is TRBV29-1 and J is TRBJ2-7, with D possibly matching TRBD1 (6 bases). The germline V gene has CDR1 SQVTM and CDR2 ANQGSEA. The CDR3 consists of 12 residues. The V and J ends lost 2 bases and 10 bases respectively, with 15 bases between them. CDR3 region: CSVEIGAGEQYF. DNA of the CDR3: TGCAGCGTTGAAATTGGGGCAGGGGAACAGTACTTC.

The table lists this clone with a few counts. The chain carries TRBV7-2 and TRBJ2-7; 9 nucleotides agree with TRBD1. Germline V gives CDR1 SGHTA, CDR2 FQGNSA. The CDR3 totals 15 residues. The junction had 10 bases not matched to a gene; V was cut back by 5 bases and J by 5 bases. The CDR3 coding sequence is TGTGCCAGCAGCCTAAGGGACAGGGATAGTGACGAGCAGTACTTC. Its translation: CASSLRDRDSDEQYF.

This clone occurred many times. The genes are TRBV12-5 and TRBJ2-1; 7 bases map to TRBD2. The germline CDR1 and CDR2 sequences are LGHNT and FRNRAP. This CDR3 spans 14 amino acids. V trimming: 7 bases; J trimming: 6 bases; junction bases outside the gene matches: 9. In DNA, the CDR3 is TGTGCTAGTGCGGCGGGAGAACTAGTCAATGAGCAGTTCTTC. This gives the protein CASAAGELVNEQFF.

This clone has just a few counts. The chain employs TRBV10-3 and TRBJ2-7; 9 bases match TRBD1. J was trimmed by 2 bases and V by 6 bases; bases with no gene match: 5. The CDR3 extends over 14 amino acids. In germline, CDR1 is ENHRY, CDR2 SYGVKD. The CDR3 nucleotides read TGTGCCATCAGCCCCGGGACAGGGCCCTACGAGCAGTACTTC. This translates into CAISPGTGPYEQYF.

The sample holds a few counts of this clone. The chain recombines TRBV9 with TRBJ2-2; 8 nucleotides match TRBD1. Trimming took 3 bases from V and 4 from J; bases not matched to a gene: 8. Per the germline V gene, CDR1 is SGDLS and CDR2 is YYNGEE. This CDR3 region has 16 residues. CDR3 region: CASSDLRTGITGELFF. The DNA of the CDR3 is TGTGCCAGCAGCGACCTTAGGACAGGGATCACCGGGGAGCTGTTTTTT.

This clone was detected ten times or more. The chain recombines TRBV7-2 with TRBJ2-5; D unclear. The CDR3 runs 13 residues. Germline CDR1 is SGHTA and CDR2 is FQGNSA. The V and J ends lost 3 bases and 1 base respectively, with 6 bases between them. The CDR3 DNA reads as TGTGCCAGCAGCTTGCGTACCCAAGAGACCCAGTACTTC. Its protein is CASSLRTQETQYF. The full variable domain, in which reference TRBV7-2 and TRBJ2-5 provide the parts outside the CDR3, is GAGVSQSPSNKVTEKGKDVELRCDPISGHTALYWYRQSLGQGLEFLIYFQGNSAPDKSGLPSDRFSAERTGGSVSTLTIQRTQQEDSAVYLCASSLRTQETQYFGPGTRLLVL.

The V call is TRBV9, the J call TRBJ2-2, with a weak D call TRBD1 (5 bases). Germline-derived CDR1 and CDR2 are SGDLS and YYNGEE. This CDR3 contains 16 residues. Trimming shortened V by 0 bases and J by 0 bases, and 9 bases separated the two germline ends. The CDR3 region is CASSVGSGTNTGELFF. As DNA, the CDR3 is TGTGCCAGCAGCGTAGGTTCAGGGACGAACACCGGGGAGCTGTTTTTT.

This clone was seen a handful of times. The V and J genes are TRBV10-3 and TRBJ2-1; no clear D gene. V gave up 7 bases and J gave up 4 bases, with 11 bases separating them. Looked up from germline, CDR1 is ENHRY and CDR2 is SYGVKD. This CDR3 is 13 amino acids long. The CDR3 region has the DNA TGTGCCATCACCCCGAGTGAATACAATGAGCAGTTCTTC. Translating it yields CAITPSEYNEQFF.

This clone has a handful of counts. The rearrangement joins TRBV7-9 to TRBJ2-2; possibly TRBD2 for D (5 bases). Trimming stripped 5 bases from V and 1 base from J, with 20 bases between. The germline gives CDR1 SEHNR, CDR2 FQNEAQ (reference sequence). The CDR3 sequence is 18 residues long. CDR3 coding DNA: TGTGCCAGCAGCCCCCCGGTCCGGGTAGCGAGGAACACCGGGGAGCTGTTTTTT. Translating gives CASSPPVRVARNTGELFF.

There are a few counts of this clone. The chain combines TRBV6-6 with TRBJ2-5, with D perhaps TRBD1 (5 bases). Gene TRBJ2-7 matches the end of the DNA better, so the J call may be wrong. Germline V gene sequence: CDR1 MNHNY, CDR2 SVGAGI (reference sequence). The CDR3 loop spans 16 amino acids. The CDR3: CASRYTGTVQTYEQYF. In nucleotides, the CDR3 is TGTGCCAGCAGATATACAGGCACCGTTCAAACCTACGAGCAGTACTTC.

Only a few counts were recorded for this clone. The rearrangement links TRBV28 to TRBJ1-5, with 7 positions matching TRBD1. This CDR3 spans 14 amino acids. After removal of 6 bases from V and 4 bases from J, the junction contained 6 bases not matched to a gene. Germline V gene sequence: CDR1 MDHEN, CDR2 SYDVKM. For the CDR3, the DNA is TGTGCCAGCAGGGCACAGGGGCTGAATCAGCCCCAGCATTTT. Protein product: CASRAQGLNQPQHF. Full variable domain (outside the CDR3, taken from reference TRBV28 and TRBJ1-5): DVKVTQSSRYLVKRTGEKVFLECVQDMDHENMFWYRQDPGLGLRLIYFSYDVKMKEKGDIPEGYSVSREKKERFSLILESASTNQTSMYLCASRAQGLNQPQHFGDGTRLSIL.

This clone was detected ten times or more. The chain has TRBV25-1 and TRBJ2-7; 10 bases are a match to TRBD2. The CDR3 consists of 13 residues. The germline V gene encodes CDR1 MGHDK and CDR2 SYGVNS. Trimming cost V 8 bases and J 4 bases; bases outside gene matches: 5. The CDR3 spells CASAVAGGYEQYF. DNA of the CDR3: TGTGCCAGCGCTGTAGCGGGGGGATACGAGCAGTACTTC.

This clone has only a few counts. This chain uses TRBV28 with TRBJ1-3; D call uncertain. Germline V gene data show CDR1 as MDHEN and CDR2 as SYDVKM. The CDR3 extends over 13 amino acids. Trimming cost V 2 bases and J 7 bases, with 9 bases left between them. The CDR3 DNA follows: TGTGCCAGCAGTTTAAGGACTCAGAACACCATATATTTT. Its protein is CASSLRTQNTIYF.

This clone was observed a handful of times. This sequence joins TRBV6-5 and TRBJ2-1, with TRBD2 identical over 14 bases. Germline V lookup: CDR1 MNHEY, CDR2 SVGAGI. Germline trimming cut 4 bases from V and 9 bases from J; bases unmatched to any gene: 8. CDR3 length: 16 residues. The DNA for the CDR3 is TGTGCCAGCAGTTCCCAGGGGACTAGCGGGGGCGTTGAGCAGTTCTTC. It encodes CASSSQGTSGGVEQFF.

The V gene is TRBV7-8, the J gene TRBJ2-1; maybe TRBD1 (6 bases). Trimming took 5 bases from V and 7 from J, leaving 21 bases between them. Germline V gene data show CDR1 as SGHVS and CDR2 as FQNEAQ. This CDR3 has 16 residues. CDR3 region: CASSPRTDLGINEQFF. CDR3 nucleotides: TGTGCCAGCAGCCCGCGGACAGACTTGGGGATAAATGAGCAGTTCTTC.

The DNA of the CDR3 is TGTGCCAGCAGCACCCGACAGGGGGGCTTTAACACTGAAGCTTTCTTT. This encodes CASSTRQGGFNTEAFF. The chain carries TRBV5-4 and TRBJ1-1, with 9 bases aligning to TRBD1. CDR3 length: 16 amino acids. The germline gives CDR1 SGHNT, CDR2 YYREEE (reference sequence). V trimming: 4 bases; J trimming: 2 bases; junction bases outside the gene matches: 9.

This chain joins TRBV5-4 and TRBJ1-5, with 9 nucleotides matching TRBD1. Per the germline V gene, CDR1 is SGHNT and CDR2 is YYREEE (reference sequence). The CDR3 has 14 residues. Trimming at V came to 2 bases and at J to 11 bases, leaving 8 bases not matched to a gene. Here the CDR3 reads CASSFGTGSETQHF. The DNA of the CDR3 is TGTGCCAGCAGCTTTGGGACAGGGAGTGAGACCCAGCATTTT.

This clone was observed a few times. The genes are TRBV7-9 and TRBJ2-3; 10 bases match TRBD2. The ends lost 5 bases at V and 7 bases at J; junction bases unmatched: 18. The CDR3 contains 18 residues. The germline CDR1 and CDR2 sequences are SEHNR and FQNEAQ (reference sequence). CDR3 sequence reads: CASSLKLRLAGPQNTQYF. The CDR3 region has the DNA TGTGCCAGCAGCCTAAAACTGAGACTAGCGGGCCCCCAAAATACGCAGTATTTT.

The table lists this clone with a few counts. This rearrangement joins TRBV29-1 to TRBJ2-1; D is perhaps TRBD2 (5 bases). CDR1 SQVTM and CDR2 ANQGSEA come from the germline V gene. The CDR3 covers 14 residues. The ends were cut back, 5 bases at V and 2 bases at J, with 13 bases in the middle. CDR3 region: CSVSASGTYNEQFF. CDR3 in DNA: TGCAGCGTTTCAGCCAGCGGAACCTACAATGAGCAGTTCTTC.

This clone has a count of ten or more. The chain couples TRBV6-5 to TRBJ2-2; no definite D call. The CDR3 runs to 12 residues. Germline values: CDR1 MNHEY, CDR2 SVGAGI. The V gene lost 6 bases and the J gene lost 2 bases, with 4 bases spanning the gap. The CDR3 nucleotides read TGTGCCAGCAGCCAAAACACCGGGGAGCTGTTTTTT. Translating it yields CASSQNTGELFF.

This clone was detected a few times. CDR3 sequence: CAWASENHKETQYF. In DNA, the CDR3 is TGTGCCTGGGCGTCCGAGAATCATAAAGAGACCCAGTACTTC. V gene TRBV30 combines with J gene TRBJ2-5; D gene ambiguous. Looked up from germline, CDR1 is GTSNPN and CDR2 is SVGIG (reference sequence). The germline V and J ends were trimmed by 5 bases and 3 bases, with 16 bases remaining between them. The CDR3 covers 14 residues.

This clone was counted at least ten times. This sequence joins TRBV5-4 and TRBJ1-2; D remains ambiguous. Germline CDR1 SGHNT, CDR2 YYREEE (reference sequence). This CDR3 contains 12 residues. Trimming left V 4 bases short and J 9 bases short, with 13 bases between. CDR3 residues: CASSPRGESYTF. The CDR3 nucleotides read TGTGCCAGCAGCCCCCGCGGGGAGAGCTACACCTTC.